This is a list of T cell receptor beta chains from one sample in a study of T-cell memory formation after mild COVID-19. One entry per CDR3 protein, called by TCRdb with MiXCR from the 5' RACE reads. The repertoire includes approximately 350,000 distinct CDR3 sequences, 25% to 30% of them detected once, and about 13% sits in the top ten. Sequencing input: PBMCs or a T cell subset sorted from them (not recorded which). These receptor sequences come from an adult woman who had mild COVID-19 (a few samples of this study predate the infection). Cell type and time point are not known. The CDR3 runs from the conserved cysteine through the conserved F or W. Each record gives: D gene, V gene, clone size, J gene, CDR3 protein, CDR3 DNA. The D gene is left open where the match is weak. Clone size, where shown, is once, few, many, or a class for clones that have expanded.

.	TRBV24-1	.	TRBJ2-1	CASGQDSSNEQFF	TGTGCCTCTGGACAAGACAGCAGCAATGAGCAGTTCTTC
.	TRBV20-1	.	TRBJ1-4	CSASVGMGEKLFF	TGCAGTGCTAGTGTGGGTATGGGAGAAAAACTGTTTTTT
.	TRBV30	.	TRBJ2-3	CAWSHGDTQYF	TGTGCCTGGAGTCACGGAGATACGCAGTATTTT
.	TRBV10-3	few	TRBJ2-3	CAISEESYTDTQYF	TGTGCCATCAGTGAGGAATCGTACACAGATACGCAGTATTTT
.	TRBV11-2	few	TRBJ2-5	CASRTGGHAGETQYF	TGTGCCAGCAGGACGGGGGGCCACGCTGGGGAGACCCAGTACTTC
TRBD1	TRBV12-3/TRBV12-4	few	TRBJ2-5	CASSFDRGQYF	TGTGCCAGCAGCTTCGACAGGGGCCAGTACTTC
.	TRBV20-1	.	TRBJ2-1	CSASSSGPDYNEQFF	TGCAGTGCTAGTTCGTCAGGGCCGGACTACAATGAGCAGTTCTTC
TRBD1	TRBV7-9	.	TRBJ1-4	CASSSTGRLNEKLFF	TGTGCCAGCAGCTCGACAGGGCGCCTAAATGAAAAACTGTTTTTT
TRBD1	TRBV5-4	.	TRBJ2-6	CASRATGVLGANVLTF	TGTGCCAGCAGGGCTACAGGGGTCTTGGGGGCCAACGTCCTGACTTTC
.	TRBV25-1	.	TRBJ1-2	CASSDPYGYTF	TGTGCCAGCAGTGACCCCTATGGCTACACCTTC
.	TRBV24-1	few	TRBJ2-5	CATSSSPIRSQETQYF	TGTGCCACCAGTTCCTCCCCAATTAGGAGTCAAGAGACCCAGTACTTC
TRBD2	TRBV27	few	TRBJ2-1	CASSLGLAPTPQFF	TGTGCCAGCAGTCTGGGACTAGCGCCGACACCTCAATTCTTC
.	TRBV9	.	TRBJ2-5	CASSVVGQLAGETQYF	TGTGCCAGCAGCGTAGTAGGACAGTTGGCCGGAGAGACCCAGTACTTC
TRBD1	TRBV5-1	few	TRBJ2-1	CASSLGQGPVYEQFF	TGCGCCAGCAGCTTAGGACAGGGACCCGTCTATGAGCAGTTCTTC
TRBD2	TRBV7-9	.	TRBJ2-7	CASSLIAGGSYEQYF	TGTGCCAGCAGCTTAATAGCGGGAGGGAGCTACGAGCAGTACTTC
.	TRBV12-3/TRBV12-4	.	TRBJ2-5	CASSAQEVETQYF	TGTGCCAGCAGTGCTCAGGAGGTTGAGACCCAGTACTTC
.	TRBV2	.	TRBJ2-2	CASTRGGNTGELFF	TGTGCCAGCACCCGGGGAGGGAACACCGGGGAGCTGTTTTTT
TRBD2	TRBV4-1	.	TRBJ2-7	CASSQGLAGHEQYF	TGCGCCAGCAGCCAAGGCCTAGCGGGGCACGAGCAGTACTTC
.	TRBV3-1	.	TRBJ2-2	CASSSGELFF	TGTGCCAGCAGCTCCGGGGAGCTGTTTTTT
TRBD2	TRBV20-1	.	TRBJ2-7	CSAPSEGLATYEQYF	TGCAGTGCCCCATCGGAAGGACTAGCGACCTACGAGCAGTACTTC
.	TRBV11-3	many	TRBJ2-5	CASSLGAGRQEETQYF	TGTGCCAGCAGCTTAGGTGCGGGGAGACAGGAAGAGACCCAGTACTTC
.	TRBV5-1	few	TRBJ2-1	CASSLEGYPNEQFF	TGCGCCAGCAGCTTGGAGGGCTACCCCAATGAGCAGTTCTTC
.	TRBV9	.	TRBJ1-1	CASSASGLPNTEAFF	TGTGCCAGCAGCGCCTCGGGACTCCCGAACACTGAAGCTTTCTTT
TRBD1	TRBV2	.	TRBJ2-1	CASSGDRGQFF	TGTGCCAGCAGTGGGGACAGGGGGCAGTTCTTC
.	TRBV7-6	.	TRBJ1-4	CASKPQSNEKLFF	TGTGCCAGCAAACCACAGAGTAATGAAAAACTGTTTTTT
TRBD1	TRBV2	.	TRBJ2-3	CASSENSGGREDTQYF	TGTGCCAGCAGTGAAAACTCAGGGGGCCGGGAAGATACGCAGTATTTT
.	TRBV7-9	few	TRBJ2-1	CASSSYLAGAGNEQFF	TGTGCCAGCAGCTCCTACTTGGCGGGGGCAGGGAATGAGCAGTTCTTC
.	TRBV18	.	TRBJ2-7	CASSPSSGAPYGQYF	TGTGCCAGCTCACCCTCGTCGGGAGCCCCATACGGGCAGTACTTC
.	TRBV12-3/TRBV12-4	many	TRBJ2-3	CASSPTGPTDTQYF	TGTGCCAGCAGTCCAACAGGGCCCACAGATACGCAGTATTTT
.	TRBV7-9	.	TRBJ2-3	CASSLAGGIKDTQYF	TGTGCCAGCAGCCTCGCAGGGGGGATTAAAGATACGCAGTATTTT
.	TRBV7-9	.	TRBJ2-5	CASSPNPKRTEETQYF	TGTGCCAGCAGCCCCAACCCTAAAAGGACAGAAGAGACCCAGTACTTC
.	TRBV6-2/TRBV6-3	.	TRBJ2-7	CASNLGIRYEQYF	TGTGCCAGCAATTTGGGCATCCGTTACGAGCAGTACTTC
TRBD1	TRBV6-1	.	TRBJ2-7	CASRGQRNYEQYF	TGTGCCAGCAGGGGACAGCGGAACTACGAGCAGTACTTC
TRBD2	TRBV7-2	few	TRBJ2-3	CASSSDLAGGDTQYF	TGTGCCAGCAGCTCAGACTTGGCGGGAGGAGATACGCAGTATTTT
.	TRBV19	.	TRBJ2-1	CASTPMRGNEQFF	TGTGCCAGTACCCCCATGCGAGGGAATGAGCAGTTCTTC
.	TRBV7-8	.	TRBJ2-1	CASSFTGHGGDNEQFF	TGTGCCAGCAGCTTCACAGGCCACGGAGGAGACAATGAGCAGTTCTTC
.	TRBV5-1	.	TRBJ2-1	CASRLDTYNEQFF	TGCGCCAGCAGACTCGACACATACAATGAGCAGTTCTTC
TRBD2	TRBV30	once	TRBJ2-3	CARSGGRTDTQYF	TGTGCCCGTAGCGGGGGGCGCACAGATACGCAGTATTTT
.	TRBV4-2	.	TRBJ2-3	CASSQDGGASGTDTQYF	TGTGCCAGCAGCCAAGACGGGGGAGCTAGCGGCACAGATACGCAGTATTTT
.	TRBV12-3/TRBV12-4	few	TRBJ2-5	CASCRVPQETQYF	TGTGCCAGCTGCAGGGTGCCCCAAGAGACCCAGTACTTC